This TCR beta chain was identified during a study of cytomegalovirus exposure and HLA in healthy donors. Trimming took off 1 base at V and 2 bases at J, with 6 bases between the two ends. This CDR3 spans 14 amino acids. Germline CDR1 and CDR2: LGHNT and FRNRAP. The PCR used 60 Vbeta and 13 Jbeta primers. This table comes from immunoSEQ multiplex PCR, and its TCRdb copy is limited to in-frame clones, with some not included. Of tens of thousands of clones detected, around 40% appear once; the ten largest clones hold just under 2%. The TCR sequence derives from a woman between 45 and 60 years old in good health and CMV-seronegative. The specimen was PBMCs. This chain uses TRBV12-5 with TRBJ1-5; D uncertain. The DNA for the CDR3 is TGTGCTAGTGGTTTGGCCCGGGGCAATCAGCCCCAGCATTTT. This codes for CASGLARGNQPQHF.